This T cell receptor beta chain was captured by sequencing in a study of tissue T cells after allogeneic stem cell transplantation. Overall study results and limits: TCR repertoires tracked anatomic similarity, regardless of disease or transplant status.

This clone has only a few counts. Its antigen is unidentified. Trimming took off 7 bases at V and 4 bases at J, with 16 bases between the two ends. Germline assignment: CDR1 LNHDA and CDR2 SQIVND (reference sequence). The CDR3 is 14 amino acids. Profiled with immunoSEQ multiplex PCR; TCRdb holds only in-frame clones, not every one. The table has just under 10,000 clones, approximately 61% seen once; the top ten hold more than 9%. The source material was tissue from the jejunum, sampled at autopsy. This clonotype was sampled from a woman aged 18-49 years with breast cancer. The chain uses TRBV19 and TRBJ1-2; tentative D call: TRBD1 (6 bases). CDR3 in DNA: TGTGCCAGTACTCCACTGGGGACATTCTATGGCTACACCTTC. It specifies CASTPLGTFYGYTF.